This TCR beta chain was identified during a study of blood T cell repertoires in COVID-19. Whole-study context: Specimens from acute and convalescent COVID-19 originated in the United States, Italy and Spain. Sample material is recorded as cDNA or gDNA derived from T cells, B-cell-depleted T cells, or PBMCs.

In the original processing: Reference gene primer amplification yielded estimated nucleated cell counts. Method: immunoSEQ multiplex PCR; TCRdb's copy keeps in-frame clones and lacks some. That table is the source of V, J and clone size, and D and trimming were worked out from the DNA. Counted here are 250,000 to 300,000 clones, around 81% occurring once; the ten biggest clones make up 2.5% to 3.5%. The J segment lost 2 bases and the V segment lost 6 bases, leaving 9 bases of the junction unmatched. CDR3 size: 15 residues. Germline-derived CDR1 and CDR2 are MNHEY and SMNVEV (reference sequence). The receptor was derived from a woman aged 55-70 years with active or convalescent COVID-19. Source material: peripheral blood. This sequence joins TRBV27 and TRBJ1-1, with 7 bases fitting TRBD1. The CDR3: CASSPLGQPNTEAFF. As DNA, the CDR3 is TGTGCCAGCAGCCCCCTGGGACAGCCAAACACTGAAGCTTTCTTT.